Shown below are 7 T cell receptor beta chains from a single sample sequenced in a study of shared clonotypes between healthy human individuals. The table came from immunoSEQ multiplex PCR; TCRdb's copy has only in-frame clones and leaves some out. The profile shows roughly 1,500,000 clones, approximately 98% of them singletons. What was sequenced was naive CD4+ T cells sorted from blood. Subset noted: CD45RA+ positively selected. The receptors shown here come from a young man in good health.

The chain recombines TRBV4-1 with TRBJ2-2; D unresolved. CDR1 is MGHRA, CDR2 YSYEKL, per germline. The CDR3 is made up of 19 amino acids. The V gene lost 0 bases and the J gene lost 5 bases, with 22 bases spanning the gap. The DNA of the CDR3 is TGCGCCAGCAGCCAAGAAGGGCCAGCAAGGCTTAAAGTGACCGGGGAGCTGTTTTTT. It is translated as CASSQEGPARLKVTGELFF.

The genes are TRBV7-6 and TRBJ2-7; perhaps D is TRBD1 or TRBD2 (7 bases each). This CDR3 spans 15 amino acids. V was trimmed by 5 bases and J by 5 bases, leaving 19 bases between them. In germline, CDR1 is SGHVS, CDR2 FNYEAQ. For the CDR3, the DNA is TGTGCCAGCAGCAGACAGGGACGGGGGGCCGACGAGCAGTACTTC. Translated, it gives CASSRQGRGADEQYF.

The chain uses TRBV18 and TRBJ1-1, with no clear D. V was trimmed by 4 bases and J by 2 bases, leaving 11 bases between them. This CDR3 contains 14 residues. CDR1 and CDR2 from the germline V gene are KGHSH and LQKENI. The CDR3 DNA is TGTGCCAGCTCACTAGGACTGGGAAACACTGAAGCTTTCTTT. It translates to CASSLGLGNTEAFF.

The V call is TRBV5-1, the J call TRBJ2-2; D tentatively reads TRBD1 or TRBD2 (5 bases each). Per the germline V gene, CDR1 is SGHRS and CDR2 is YFSETQ. With 7 bases removed from V and 3 bases from J, the gap between germline ends came to 16 bases. The CDR3 consists of 15 residues. This CDR3 is CASGLEGSDTGELFF. In nucleotides, the CDR3 is TGCGCCAGCGGGCTCGAGGGGTCGGACACCGGGGAGCTGTTTTTT.

J is TRBJ2-7 and V is TRBV5-1, with TRBD1 matching over 8 bases. This CDR3 has 14 amino acids. J lost 0 bases, V lost 8 bases, and 7 bases had no gene match. Germline V CDR1 and CDR2: SGHRS, YFSETQ. Here the CDR3 reads CASKTGASSYEQYF. Here the CDR3 DNA reads TGCGCCAGTAAGACAGGGGCTAGCTCCTACGAGCAGTACTTC.

The chain links TRBV10-1 to TRBJ1-1; D gene unclear. There are 14 residues in the CDR3. Trimming pared 6 bases from V and 7 bases from J, leaving 18 bases between. The germline V gene has CDR1 WNHNN and CDR2 SYGVQD (reference sequence). CDR3 sequence reads: CASSPLPGRSEAFF. CDR3 nucleotides: TGCGCCAGCAGCCCCCTGCCTGGACGGAGTGAAGCTTTCTTT.

The V and J genes are TRBV6-1 and TRBJ2-1; TRBD2 agrees at 10 bases. The CDR3 runs 17 residues. The germline V gene has CDR1 MNHNS and CDR2 SASEGT. V shed 4 bases and J 3 bases; nucleotides not matched to a gene: 9. The CDR3 loop is CASSGPKAGGYYNEQFF. As DNA, the CDR3 is TGTGCCAGCAGTGGTCCGAAAGCGGGAGGGTACTACAATGAGCAGTTCTTC.